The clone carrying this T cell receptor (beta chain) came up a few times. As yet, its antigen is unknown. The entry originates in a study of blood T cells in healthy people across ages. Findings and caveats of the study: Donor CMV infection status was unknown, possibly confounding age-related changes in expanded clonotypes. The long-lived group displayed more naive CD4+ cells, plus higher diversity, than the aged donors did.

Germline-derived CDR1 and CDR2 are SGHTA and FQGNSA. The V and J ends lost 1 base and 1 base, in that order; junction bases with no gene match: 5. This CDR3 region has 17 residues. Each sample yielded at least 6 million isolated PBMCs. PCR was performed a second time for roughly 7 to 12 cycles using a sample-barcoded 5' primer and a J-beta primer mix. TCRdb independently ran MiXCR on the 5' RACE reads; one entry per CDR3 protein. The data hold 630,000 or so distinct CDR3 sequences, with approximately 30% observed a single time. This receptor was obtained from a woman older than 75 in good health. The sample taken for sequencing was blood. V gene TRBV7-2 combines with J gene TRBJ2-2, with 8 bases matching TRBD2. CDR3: CASSLVPGGVNTGELFF. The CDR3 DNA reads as TGTGCCAGCAGCTTAGTCCCCGGGGGGGTGAACACCGGGGAGCTGTTTTTT.